This T cell receptor beta chain was captured in a study of patients and donors after allogeneic stem cell transplantation. This clonotype was found a few times. MiXCR, run by TCRdb on the RT-PCR reads, gives a single entry per CDR3 protein. The table has 200,000 to 250,000 distinct CDR3 sequences, about 37% seen once. The CDR3 spans 14 residues. V was pared by 1 base and J by 4 bases, with 10 bases between. Germline V gene sequence: CDR1 SGHVS, CDR2 FQNEAQ. The chain has TRBV7-8 and TRBJ1-1; no firm D call. Sequenced: blood, either unsorted or a sorted T cell fraction (not recorded which). This clonotype originated in a human donor who was either an allogeneic HSCT recipient or a stem cell or donor lymphocyte infusion donor (not recorded which). It is not recorded whose cells these are; they may come from a transplant donor. CDR3 in amino acids: CASSLEPGLTEAFF. The CDR3 coding sequence is TGTGCCAGCAGCTTAGAGCCCGGACTCACTGAAGCTTTCTTT.